This TCR beta chain was sequenced in a study of spatial heterogeneity in lung cancer. The wider study: As counted in raw reads, each unique TCR and UMI combination appeared more than ten times on average. Findings and caveats of the study: Ubiquitous, expanded tumor-derived TCRs were more frequently observed in blood at resection than at follow-up.

Time point here: sample taken at primary tumor resection. Extraction of whole RNA from tumor, nontumor lung or frozen PBMC preceded unsorted sequencing. Donation came from 70 or so patients with untreated early-stage non-small cell lung cancer. Every TCR cDNA molecule carried a tag that served as a unique molecular identifier. One entry per CDR3 protein results from TCRdb running MiXCR on the 5' RACE reads. The table lists 9,100 or so distinct CDR3 sequences, roughly 8% of them singletons. The germline V and J ends were trimmed by 6 bases and 1 base, with 12 bases remaining between them. The CDR3 is made up of 14 amino acids. Germline values: CDR1 SNHLY, CDR2 FYNNEI. This clonotype occurred many times. Its specificity is not known.

The chain combines TRBV2 with TRBJ1-2, with D possibly being TRBD1 (6 bases). The sample in question was PBMCs, obtained at surgery. This receptor was taken from a female donor with early-stage non-small cell lung cancer. The CDR3 nucleotides read TGTGCCAGCAGCTGGACAGATTTTAACTATGGCTACACCTTC. It codes for CASSWTDFNYGYTF.